This T cell receptor (beta chain) is drawn from a study of T cells in Graves' hyperthyroidism and ophthalmopathy. V dropped 5 bases and J dropped 5; count of bases not matched to a gene: 12. CDR1 and CDR2 from the germline V gene are SGHVS and FNYEAQ. This CDR3 has 16 residues. Amplification targeted TCR beta CDR3 regions from RNA transcripts. TCR CDR3 underwent first-round RT-PCR with the HTBI primer set. TCRdb independently ran MiXCR on the multiplex PCR reads; one entry per CDR3 protein. The sample has approximately 640,000 distinct CDR3 sequences, roughly 46% seen once; the top ten hold less than 9.5%.

The clonotype originates from an adult man with Graves' disease, either hyperthyroidism or ophthalmopathy (not recorded which). This chain uses TRBV7-6 with TRBJ2-5; 9 bases align to TRBD1. The sample taken for sequencing was peripheral blood or thyroid tissue (not recorded which). The CDR3 sequence: CASSSTGGRVDETQYF. For the CDR3, the DNA is TGTGCCAGCAGCAGTACAGGGGGCAGGGTCGACGAGACCCAGTACTTC.